The rows below give T cell receptor beta chains drawn from one sample of a study of cytotoxic CD8 clonotypes in ibrutinib-treated CLL. Measured with immunoSEQ multiplex PCR; TCRdb has only the in-frame clones, and not every one. This sample has some 170,000 clones, with roughly 90% found just once. This specimen consisted of PBMCs, obtained at disease progression, from a patient treated with ibrutinib. The receptors come from a human donor with chronic lymphocytic leukemia. The CDR3 runs from the conserved cysteine through the conserved F or W. Fields, in order: V gene, J gene, CDR3 protein.

TRBV19,TRBJ1-5,CASGSNQPQHF
TRBV30,TRBJ1-3,CAWSRQGVGNTIYF
TRBV12-5,TRBJ2-7,CASGLVGAGEQYF
TRBV18,TRBJ1-1,CASSLQAGTKNTEAFF
TRBV28,TRBJ2-2,CASRSPINTGELFF
TRBV19,TRBJ1-2,CASSLRQGSYYGYTF
TRBV10-3,TRBJ2-7,CAISSGTGGLYEQYF
TRBV6-1,TRBJ1-5,CASSEGVGLTSNQPQHF
TRBV7-9,TRBJ2-7,CASSLFRVRGYEQYF
TRBV6-5,TRBJ1-2,CASSYSPTGGGYTF
TRBV6-6,TRBJ1-5,CASSYSRGEGQPQHF
TRBV9,TRBJ2-7,CASSVDGGLGEQYF
TRBV5-1,TRBJ2-7,CASSLLSSGSYEQYF
TRBV25-1,TRBJ2-5,CASSEFRGVQYF
TRBV6-6,TRBJ1-1,CASSYGGAKDTEAFF
TRBV6-5,TRBJ1-2,CASSYRRQGNYGYTF
TRBV18,TRBJ2-7,CASSPLRLADLANEQYF
TRBV11-1,TRBJ2-7,CASSPRTSGAYEQYF
TRBV5-1,TRBJ1-4,CASRTGEINEKLFF
TRBV5-4,TRBJ1-2,CASGHSRGYTF
TRBV11-2,TRBJ1-1,CASRGTGANTEAFF
TRBV11-2,TRBJ2-7,CASSLGGGRVSEQYF
TRBV18,TRBJ2-5,CASSPSRTSGSSETQYF
TRBV28,TRBJ2-7,CASSLPPDRVKF
TRBV7-9,TRBJ1-5,CASSSIRQGSYNQPQHF
TRBV28,TRBJ2-7,CASSSLLSSGREYEQYF
TRBV5-1,TRBJ2-1,CASSLSGSRDNEQFF
TRBV9,TRBJ1-3,CASSPGWAGGNTIYF
TRBV28,TRBJ1-5,CASSSVVQPQHF
TRBV10-2,TRBJ2-2,CASSASGTSGSGELFF
TRBV4-2,TRBJ2-2,CASSQDVGLAGFGELFF
TRBV5-4,TRBJ2-3,CASSENRARVTDTQYF
TRBV5-1,TRBJ2-7,CASSLGQGVSREQYF
TRBV6-6,TRBJ1-1,CASRPLQLTVNTEAFF
TRBV27,TRBJ2-5,CASRRRDSQKETQYF
TRBV25-1,TRBJ1-1,CASRGGGYEAFF
TRBV5-1,TRBJ2-7,CASSFGTSGTYSYEQYF
TRBV4-1,TRBJ2-3,CASSQDASAWVSTDTQYF
TRBV28,TRBJ1-3,CASRTGVGNTIYF
TRBV2,TRBJ1-5,CASSTGGWQPQHF
TRBV5-5,TRBJ1-2,CASSLGRNYGYTF
TRBV30,TRBJ2-5,CAWSLRSGETQYF